This T cell receptor beta chain was recovered during a study of cytotoxic CD8 clonotypes in ibrutinib-treated CLL. The wider study: The study included eleven to twelve relapsed/refractory and more than 14 treatment-naive patients; 17 had IGHV unmutated disease. General study points: Clonality showed a rise at ibrutinib response that reversed toward baseline at progression. The study found baseline clonality above age-matched healthy donors, tracking circulating CD8+ T-cell counts.

The table lists this clone with a count of one. Its specificity is unknown. V was trimmed by 6 bases and J by 0 bases, leaving 15 bases between them. The CDR3 loop spans 17 amino acids. CDR1 and CDR2 from the germline V gene are SNHLY and FYNNEI. Target depth was 1 in 200,000 to 1 in 1 million T cells, about 10x per clonotype. Sequencing used immunoSEQ multiplex PCR; TCRdb keeps in-frame clones, though not all of them. The sample holds tens of thousands of clones, 70% to 90% seen once. The chain has TRBV2 and TRBJ2-6; D may be TRBD1 (6 bases). This TCR derives from a human donor with chronic lymphocytic leukemia. The starting material was PBMCs, obtained before ibrutinib treatment. The CDR3 nucleotides read TGTGCCAGCAGGACGGACAGATCTAGCTCTGGGGCCAACGTCCTGACTTTC. Translating it yields CASRTDRSSSGANVLTF.